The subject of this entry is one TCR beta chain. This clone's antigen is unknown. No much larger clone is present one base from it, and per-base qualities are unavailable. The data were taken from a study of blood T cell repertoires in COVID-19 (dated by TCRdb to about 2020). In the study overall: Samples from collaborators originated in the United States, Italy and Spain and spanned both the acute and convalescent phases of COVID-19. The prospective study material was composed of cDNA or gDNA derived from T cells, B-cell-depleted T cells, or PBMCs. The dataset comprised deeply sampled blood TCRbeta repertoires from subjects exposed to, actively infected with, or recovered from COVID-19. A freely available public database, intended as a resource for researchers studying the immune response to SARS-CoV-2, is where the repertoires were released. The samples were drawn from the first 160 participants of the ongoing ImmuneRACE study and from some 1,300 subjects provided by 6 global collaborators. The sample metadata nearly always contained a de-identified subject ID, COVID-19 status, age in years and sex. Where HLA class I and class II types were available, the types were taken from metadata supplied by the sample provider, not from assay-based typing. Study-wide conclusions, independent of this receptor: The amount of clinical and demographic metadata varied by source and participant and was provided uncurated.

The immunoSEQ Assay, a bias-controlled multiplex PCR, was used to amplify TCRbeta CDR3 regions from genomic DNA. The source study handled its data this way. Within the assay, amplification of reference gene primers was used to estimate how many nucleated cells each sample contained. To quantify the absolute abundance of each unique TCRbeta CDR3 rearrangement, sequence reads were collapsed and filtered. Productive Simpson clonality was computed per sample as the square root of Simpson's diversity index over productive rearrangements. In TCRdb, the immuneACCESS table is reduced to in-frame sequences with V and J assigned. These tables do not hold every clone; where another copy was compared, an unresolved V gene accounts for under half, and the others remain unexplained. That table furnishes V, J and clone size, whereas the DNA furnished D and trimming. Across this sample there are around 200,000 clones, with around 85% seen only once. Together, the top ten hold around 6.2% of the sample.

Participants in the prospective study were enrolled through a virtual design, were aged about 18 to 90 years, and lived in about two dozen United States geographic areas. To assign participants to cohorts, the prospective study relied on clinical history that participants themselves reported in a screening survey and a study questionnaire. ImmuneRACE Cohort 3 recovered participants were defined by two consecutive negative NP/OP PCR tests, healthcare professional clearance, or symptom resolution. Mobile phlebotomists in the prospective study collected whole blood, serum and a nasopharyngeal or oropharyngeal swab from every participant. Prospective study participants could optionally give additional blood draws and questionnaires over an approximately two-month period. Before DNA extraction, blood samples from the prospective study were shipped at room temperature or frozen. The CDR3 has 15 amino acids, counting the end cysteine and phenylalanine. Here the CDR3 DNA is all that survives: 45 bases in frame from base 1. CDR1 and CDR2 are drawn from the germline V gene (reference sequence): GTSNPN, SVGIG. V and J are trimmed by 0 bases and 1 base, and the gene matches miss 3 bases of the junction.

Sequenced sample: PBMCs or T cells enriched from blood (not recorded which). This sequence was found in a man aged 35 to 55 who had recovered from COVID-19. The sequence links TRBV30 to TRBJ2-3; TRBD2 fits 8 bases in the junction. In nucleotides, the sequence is TGTGCCTGGAGTGTAGGTAGCGGGGGCACAGATACGCAGTATTTT. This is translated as CAWSVGSGGTDTQYF.